These 22 T cell receptor beta chains came from one sample sequenced in a study of vaccination and CD4 T cells after COVID-19. Treatment: approximately 10-day PBMC culture with coronavirus spike peptide pools or control peptides (ViraFEST assay). Their antigens remain unidentified. An Oncomine TCR Beta short-read assay was used to sequence the DNA from cultured CD4+ T cells. Each CDR3 protein gets one entry after TCRdb re-called the PCR reads with MiXCR. Here the sample spans about 10,000 distinct CDR3 sequences, under 80% being singletons. Sequencing input: CD4+ T cells from blood, cultured in vitro. These receptor sequences come from a human donor who had recovered from COVID-19.

This sequence joins TRBV7-8 and TRBJ2-3; TRBD2 is a possible D gene (5 bases). V shed 4 bases and J shed 2 bases, with 16 bases lying between them. The length of the CDR3 is 16 residues. CDR1 is SGHVS, CDR2 FQNEAQ, per germline. CDR3 sequence: CASSWPDRGPTDTQYF. DNA for the CDR3: TGTGCCAGCAGCTGGCCTGATCGAGGGCCCACAGATACGCAGTATTTT.

The gene calls are TRBV6-2 or TRBV6-3 and TRBJ1-5, with 7 bases aligning to TRBD1. V lost 5 bases, J lost 6 bases, and 7 bases stayed unmatched. The CDR3 covers 14 residues. From germline, CDR1 is MNHEY and CDR2 SVGEGT. Written as DNA, the CDR3 is TGTGCCAGCAGTAACACAGGGGTTAGTCAGCCCCAGCATTTT. Its protein is CASSNTGVSQPQHF.

V and J are TRBV24-1 and TRBJ1-5, with 11 bases fitting TRBD1. The trim removed 5 bases at V and 7 bases at J, leaving 0 bases unmatched. The CDR3 loop spans 13 amino acids. Germline-derived CDR1 and CDR2 are KGHDR and SFDVKD. CDR3 amino acids: CATSGTGGQPQHF. CDR3 nucleotide sequence: TGTGCCACCAGTGGGACAGGGGGCCAGCCCCAGCATTTT.

This clonotype was seen only once. DNA for the CDR3: TGTGCCAGCAGCCCCGGGATTTCGGGTTACGAGCAGTACTTC. Its protein product is CASSPGISGYEQYF. V gene TRBV11-2 combines with J gene TRBJ2-7, with a weak D call TRBD2 (5 bases). Germline V gene data show CDR1 as SGHAT and CDR2 as FQNNGV. With 5 bases removed from V and 4 bases from J, the gap between germline ends came to 15 bases. CDR3 length: 14 amino acids.

J is TRBJ2-3 and V is TRBV15; D tentatively fits TRBD1 or TRBD2 (5 bases each). Trimming left V 8 bases short and J 4 bases short, with 16 bases between. This CDR3 contains 14 residues. Germline V gene sequence: CDR1 LNHNV, CDR2 YYDKDF (reference sequence). The CDR3 protein is CATASRVRADTQYF. CDR3 nucleotide sequence: TGTGCCACCGCCTCCAGGGTGAGGGCAGATACGCAGTATTTT.

The chain carries TRBV7-8 and TRBJ2-5; D gene uncertain. V was trimmed by 0 bases and J by 2 bases, leaving 10 bases between them. CDR1 and CDR2 from the germline V gene are SGHVS and FQNEAQ. This CDR3 is built from 15 residues. This CDR3 reads CASSLARTVQETQYF. CDR3 DNA: TGTGCCAGCAGCTTAGCCCGAACAGTACAAGAGACCCAGTACTTC.

V and J are TRBV7-9 and TRBJ1-2; a possible D gene is TRBD1 (5 bases). V lost 8 bases and J 8 bases, leaving 18 bases between the germline ends. Germline-derived CDR1 and CDR2 are SEHNR and FQNEAQ (reference sequence). The CDR3 consists of 13 residues. This CDR3 is CASADRAGKGYTF. CDR3 in DNA: TGTGCCAGCGCGGATCGGGCAGGGAAAGGCTACACCTTC.

This clonotype was detected only a few times. This chain uses TRBV20-1 with TRBJ1-5; D uncertain. Germline lookup yields CDR1 DFQATT and CDR2 SNEGSKA (reference sequence). The CDR3 has 17 amino acids. Between the trimmed V and J ends, which lost 0 bases and 4 bases, there was a span of 19 bases. CDR3 DNA sequence: TGCAGTGCTAGAGATTCTTCCCAGTCCGGACTTAATCAGCCCCAGCATTTT. This codes for CSARDSSQSGLNQPQHF.

This rearrangement joins TRBV3-1 to TRBJ1-2, with D tentatively TRBD1 (5 bases). V lost 5 bases to trimming and J lost 4 bases, with 11 bases between them. The CDR3 is made up of 13 amino acids. CDR1 LGHDT and CDR2 YNNKEL come from the germline V gene (reference sequence). In DNA form, the CDR3 reads TGTGCCAGCAGCGGGGCCTATATCTATGGCTACACCTTC. Translated: CASSGAYIYGYTF.

This clonotype is labeled large. V usage is TRBV20-1 and J usage is TRBJ1-5; perhaps TRBD1 as D (6 bases). The CDR3 spans 15 residues. Trimming left V 5 bases short and J 6 bases short, with 20 bases between. CDR1 is DFQATT, CDR2 SNEGSKA, per germline (reference sequence). The CDR3 region is CSAGGAAGRGQPQHF. DNA for the CDR3: TGCAGTGCTGGGGGGGCGGCAGGCCGAGGTCAGCCCCAGCATTTT.

CDR3 sequence: CATSRDNQGTYEQYF. In DNA form, the CDR3 reads TGTGCCACCAGCAGAGATAATCAGGGAACTTACGAGCAGTACTTC. The gene calls are TRBV15 and TRBJ2-7; possible D gene TRBD1, 5 bases. The CDR3 covers 15 residues. Germline CDR1 is LNHNV and CDR2 is YYDKDF (reference sequence). Trimming removed 0 bases from V and 4 bases from J, with 13 bases in between.

This chain links TRBV6-1 with TRBJ2-5; 8 bases map to TRBD1. The CDR3 runs to 13 residues. With V trimmed by 6 bases and J by 5 bases, 5 bases remained unmatched. Germline CDR1 and CDR2: MNHNS and SASEGT. This CDR3 reads CASREDRVETQYF. CDR3 nucleotides: TGTGCCAGCAGGGAGGACAGGGTGGAGACCCAGTACTTC.

This clonotype occurred once. This sequence joins TRBV7-9 and TRBJ1-1; 10 bases align to TRBD1. The trim removed 5 bases at V and 4 bases at J, leaving 4 bases unmatched. There are 14 residues in the CDR3. Germline V CDR1 and CDR2: SEHNR, FQNEAQ (reference sequence). CDR3 protein: CASSPWDRGTEAFF. Here the CDR3 DNA reads TGTGCCAGCAGCCCTTGGGACAGGGGCACTGAAGCTTTCTTT.

This clonotype is a singleton in its sample. The chain recombines TRBV12-3 or TRBV12-4 with TRBJ1-1; the D gene is possibly TRBD1 (6 bases). CDR3 length equals 15 residues. Trimming took off 1 base at V and 3 bases at J, with 12 bases between the two ends. The CDR3 nucleotides are TGTGCCAGCAGTTTAGTCGCAGGGGTATACACTGAAGCTTTCTTT. Residues: CASSLVAGVYTEAFF.

The chain couples TRBV30 to TRBJ1-6; D ambiguous. This CDR3 region has 14 residues. Germline assignment: CDR1 GTSNPN and CDR2 SVGIG (reference sequence). V was cut by 0 bases and J by 7 bases, with 10 bases left in between. The CDR3 region is CAWSVRGRNSPLHF. CDR3 DNA sequence: TGTGCCTGGAGTGTAAGAGGGAGGAATTCACCCCTCCACTTT.

This chain joins TRBV7-3 and TRBJ2-5; TRBD2 matches at 15 bases. CDR3 length equals 20 residues. V dropped 2 bases and J dropped 3; count of bases not matched to a gene: 13. Germline loops: CDR1 SGHTA, CDR2 FQGTGA. The CDR3 DNA is TGTGCCAGCAGCTTAGGCGGACTAGCGGGAGGGCTCAACACTAAAGAGACCCAGTACTTC. This encodes CASSLGGLAGGLNTKETQYF.

On this clonotype: This may stem from a read error, because a much larger clone lies one nucleotide away. The chain combines TRBV7-9 with TRBJ2-7, with a weak D call TRBD2 (6 bases). Germline CDR1 SEHNR, CDR2 FQNEAQ (reference sequence). V lost 2 bases and J 4 bases, leaving 15 bases between the germline ends. The CDR3 loop spans 15 amino acids. Here the CDR3 reads CASSLLAQGGYEQYF. The DNA for the CDR3 is TGTGCCAGCAGCTTACTCGCCCAGGGAGGTTACGAGCAGTACTTC.

V gene TRBV24-1 combines with J gene TRBJ2-2, with D unresolved. The ends were cut back, 6 bases at V and 2 bases at J, with 6 bases in the middle. CDR3 length equals 13 residues. The germline CDR1 and CDR2 sequences are KGHDR and SFDVKD. This CDR3 is CATSFINTGELFF. DNA for the CDR3: TGTGCCACCAGTTTCATCAACACCGGGGAGCTGTTTTTT.

The genes are TRBV6-2 or TRBV6-3 and TRBJ1-1; 9 nucleotides line up with TRBD1. Losses at the gene ends were 3 bases for V and 10 bases for J; bases not matched to a gene: 6. CDR1 and CDR2 (germline): MNHEY, SVGEGT. The CDR3 is made up of 13 amino acids. The CDR3 DNA reads TGTGCCAGCAGTTATGGGACAGGGCTGGCAGCTTTCTTT. This sequence encodes CASSYGTGLAAFF.

V is TRBV24-1 and J is TRBJ2-7; 8 bases line up with TRBD1. Trimming took 5 bases from V and 2 from J; bases not matched to a gene: 13. This CDR3 region has 17 residues. The germline V gene has CDR1 KGHDR and CDR2 SFDVKD. CDR3 DNA: TGTGCCACCAGTGCCCTGTCGGGGACAGGTGATACCTACGAGCAGTACTTC. This sequence encodes CATSALSGTGDTYEQYF.

The chain uses TRBV28 and TRBJ2-7; 8 positions match TRBD2. CDR1 MDHEN and CDR2 SYDVKM come from the germline V gene. The CDR3 loop spans 15 amino acids. J gave up 0 bases and V 3 bases, and 4 bases lay outside the gene matches. CDR3 nucleotide sequence: TGTGCCAGCAGTTTTAGCGCGGGAGGCTCCTACGAGCAGTACTTC. As protein: CASSFSAGGSYEQYF. The whole variable domain, filled in from reference TRBV28 and TRBJ2-7, reads DVKVTQSSRYLVKRTGEKVFLECVQDMDHENMFWYRQDPGLGLRLIYFSYDVKMKEKGDIPEGYSVSREKKERFSLILESASTNQTSMYLCASSFSAGGSYEQYFGPGTRLTVT.

The genes are TRBV2 and TRBJ2-7; 8 bases map to TRBD2. Germline loops: CDR1 SNHLY, CDR2 FYNNEI. With V trimmed by 0 bases and J by 2 bases, 12 bases remained unmatched. The length of the CDR3 is 18 residues. CDR3 sequence: CASSEAGLAGSVTYEQYF. The CDR3 nucleotides are TGTGCCAGCAGTGAAGCTGGCCTAGCGGGCTCTGTGACCTACGAGCAGTACTTC.